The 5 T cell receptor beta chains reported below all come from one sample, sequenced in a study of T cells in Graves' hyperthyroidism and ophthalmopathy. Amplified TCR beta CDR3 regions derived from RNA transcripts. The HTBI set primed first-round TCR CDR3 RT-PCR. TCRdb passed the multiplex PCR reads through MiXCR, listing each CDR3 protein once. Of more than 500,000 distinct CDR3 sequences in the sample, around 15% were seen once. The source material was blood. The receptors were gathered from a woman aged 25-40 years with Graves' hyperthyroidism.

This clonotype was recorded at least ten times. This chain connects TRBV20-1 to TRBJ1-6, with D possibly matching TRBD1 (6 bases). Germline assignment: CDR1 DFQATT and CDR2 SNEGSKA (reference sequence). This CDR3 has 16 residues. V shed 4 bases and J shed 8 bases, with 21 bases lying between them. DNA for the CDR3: TGCAGTGCTAACGACCCCGACAGGAGAGGCTATTCACCCCTCCACTTT. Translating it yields CSANDPDRRGYSPLHF.

CDR3 in amino acids: CASSQDVLALVNEQYF. The CDR3 DNA reads as TGTGCCAGCAGCCAAGACGTTTTGGCTTTAGTGAACGAGCAGTACTTC. The chain joins TRBV3-1 to TRBJ2-7; D not resolved. Looked up from germline, CDR1 is LGHDT and CDR2 is YNNKEL (reference sequence). Trimming left V 0 bases short and J 5 bases short, with 17 bases between. The CDR3 loop spans 16 amino acids.

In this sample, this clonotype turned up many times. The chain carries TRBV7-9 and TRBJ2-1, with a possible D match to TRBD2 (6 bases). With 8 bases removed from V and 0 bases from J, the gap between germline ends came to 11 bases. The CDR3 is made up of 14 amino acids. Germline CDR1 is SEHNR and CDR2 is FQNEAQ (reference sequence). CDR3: CASCQGGSYNEQFF. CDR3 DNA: TGTGCCAGCTGTCAGGGAGGCTCCTACAATGAGCAGTTCTTC.

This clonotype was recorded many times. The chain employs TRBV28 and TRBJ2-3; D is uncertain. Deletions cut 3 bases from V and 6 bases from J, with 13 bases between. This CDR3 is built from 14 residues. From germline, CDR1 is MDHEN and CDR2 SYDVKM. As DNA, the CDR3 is TGTGCCAGCAGTTTCCCTCCCGCCGGGGATACGCAGTATTTT. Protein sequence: CASSFPPAGDTQYF.

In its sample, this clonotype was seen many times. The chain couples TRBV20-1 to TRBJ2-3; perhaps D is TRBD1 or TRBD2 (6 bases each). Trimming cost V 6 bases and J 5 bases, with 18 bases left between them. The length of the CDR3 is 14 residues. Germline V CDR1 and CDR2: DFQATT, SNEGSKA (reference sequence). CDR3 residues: CSARSWGARDTQYF. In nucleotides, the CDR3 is TGCAGTGCGCGGTCCTGGGGGGCGAGAGATACGCAGTATTTT.